This entry features one TCR beta chain sequence. The antigen is undetermined. The record originates from a study of T cells after yellow fever vaccination. Whole-study results and caveats: The study re-detected most primary-vaccination clones after the booster (96% CD4, roughly 85% CD8).

The V end was cut by 7 bases, the J end by 0 bases, with 10 bases between. This CDR3 is 14 amino acids long. For TCR, cDNA came from 5'RACE template switching, which added a universal primer site and UMIs. A single record per CDR3 protein comes from TCRdb applying MiXCR to the 5' RACE reads. The table lists about 320,000 distinct CDR3 sequences, around 10% of them singletons. The receptor comes from a man aged 18 to 30 who received the YFV17D yellow fever vaccine. This material consisted of CD4+ T cells sorted from PBMCs, taken 45 days after the yellow fever booster vaccination. The rearrangement uses TRBV12-3 or TRBV12-4 and TRBJ2-1; perhaps TRBD2 as D (6 bases). Here the CDR3 DNA reads TGTGCCAGCACCCCCGGGAGCTCCTACAATGAGCAGTTCTTC. Translation gives CASTPGSSYNEQFF.